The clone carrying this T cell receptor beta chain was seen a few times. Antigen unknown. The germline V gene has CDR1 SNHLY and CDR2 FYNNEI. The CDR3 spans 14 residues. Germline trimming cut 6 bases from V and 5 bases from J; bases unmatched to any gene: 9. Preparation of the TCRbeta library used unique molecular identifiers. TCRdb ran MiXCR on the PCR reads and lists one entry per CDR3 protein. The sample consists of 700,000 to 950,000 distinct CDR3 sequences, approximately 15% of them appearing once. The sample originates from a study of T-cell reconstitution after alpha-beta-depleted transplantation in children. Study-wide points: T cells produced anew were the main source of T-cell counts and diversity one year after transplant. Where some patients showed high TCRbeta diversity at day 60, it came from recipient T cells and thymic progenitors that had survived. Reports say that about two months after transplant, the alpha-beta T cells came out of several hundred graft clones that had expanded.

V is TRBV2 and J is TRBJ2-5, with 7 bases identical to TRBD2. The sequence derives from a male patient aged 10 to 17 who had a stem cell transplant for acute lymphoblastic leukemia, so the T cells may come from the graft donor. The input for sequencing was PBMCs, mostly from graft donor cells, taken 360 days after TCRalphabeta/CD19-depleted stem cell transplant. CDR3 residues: CASRTTLGGETQYF. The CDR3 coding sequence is TGTGCCAGCAGAACGACCCTGGGGGGGGAGACCCAGTACTTC.